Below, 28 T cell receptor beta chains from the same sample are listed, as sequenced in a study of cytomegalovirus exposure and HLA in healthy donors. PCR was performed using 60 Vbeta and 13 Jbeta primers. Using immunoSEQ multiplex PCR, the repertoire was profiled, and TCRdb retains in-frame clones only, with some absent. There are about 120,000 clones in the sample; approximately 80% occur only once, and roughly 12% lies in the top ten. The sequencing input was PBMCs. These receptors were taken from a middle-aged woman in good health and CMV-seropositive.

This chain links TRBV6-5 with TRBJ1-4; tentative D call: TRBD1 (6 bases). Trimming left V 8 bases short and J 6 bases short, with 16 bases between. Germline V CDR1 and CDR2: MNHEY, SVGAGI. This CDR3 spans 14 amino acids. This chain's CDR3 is CASDLGAFDEKLFF. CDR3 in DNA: TGTGCCAGCGATTTGGGGGCTTTTGATGAAAAACTGTTTTTT.

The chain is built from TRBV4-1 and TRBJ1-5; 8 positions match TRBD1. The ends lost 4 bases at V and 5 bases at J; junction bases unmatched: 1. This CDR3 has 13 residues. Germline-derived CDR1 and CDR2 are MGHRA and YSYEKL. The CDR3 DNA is TGCGCCAGCAGCCTGGACAGGGATCAGCCCCAGCATTTT. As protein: CASSLDRDQPQHF.

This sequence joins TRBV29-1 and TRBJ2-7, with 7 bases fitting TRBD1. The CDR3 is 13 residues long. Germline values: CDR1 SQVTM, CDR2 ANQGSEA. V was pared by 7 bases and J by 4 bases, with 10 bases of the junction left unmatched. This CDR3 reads CSAGTDPLYEQYF. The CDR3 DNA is TGCAGCGCTGGGACAGACCCGCTATACGAGCAGTACTTC.

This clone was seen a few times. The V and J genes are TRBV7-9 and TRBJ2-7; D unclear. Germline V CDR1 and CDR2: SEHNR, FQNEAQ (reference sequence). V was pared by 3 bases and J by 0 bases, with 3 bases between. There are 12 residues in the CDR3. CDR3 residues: CASSLSSYEQYF. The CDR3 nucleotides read TGTGCCAGCAGCTTGAGCTCCTACGAGCAGTACTTC.

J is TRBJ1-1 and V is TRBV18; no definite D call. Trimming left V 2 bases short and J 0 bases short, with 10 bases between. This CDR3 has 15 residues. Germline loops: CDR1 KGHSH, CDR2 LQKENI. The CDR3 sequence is CASSPVRSMNTEAFF. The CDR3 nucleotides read TGTGCCAGCTCACCAGTCAGATCCATGAACACTGAAGCTTTCTTT.

CDR3 protein: CASSLGQGGEKLFF. The DNA of the CDR3 is TGTGCCAGCAGCTTGGGCCAGGGGGGTGAAAAACTGTTTTTT. The chain employs TRBV5-4 and TRBJ1-4; 7 bases fit TRBD1. With 0 bases clipped from V and 7 bases from J, the junction kept 3 bases outside the gene matches. CDR3 size: 14 residues. Germline CDR1 is SGHNT and CDR2 is YYREEE (reference sequence).

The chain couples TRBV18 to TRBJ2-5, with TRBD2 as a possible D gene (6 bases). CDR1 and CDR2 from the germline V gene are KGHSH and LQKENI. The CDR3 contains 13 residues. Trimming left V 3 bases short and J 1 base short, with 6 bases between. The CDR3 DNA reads TGTGCCAGCTCACCGGGACTCCAAGAGACCCAGTACTTC. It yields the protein CASSPGLQETQYF.

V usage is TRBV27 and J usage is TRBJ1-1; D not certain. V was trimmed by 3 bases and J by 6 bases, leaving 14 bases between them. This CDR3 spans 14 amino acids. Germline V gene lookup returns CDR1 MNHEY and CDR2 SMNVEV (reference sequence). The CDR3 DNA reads TGTGCCAGCAGTTTGACCGGCCTGAGGGCTGAAGCTTTCTTT. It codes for CASSLTGLRAEAFF.

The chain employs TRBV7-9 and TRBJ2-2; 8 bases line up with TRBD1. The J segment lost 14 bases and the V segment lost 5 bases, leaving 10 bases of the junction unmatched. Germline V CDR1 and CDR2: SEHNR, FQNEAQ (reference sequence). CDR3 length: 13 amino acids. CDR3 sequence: CASSGRQGSRLFF. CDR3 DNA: TGTGCCAGCAGCGGACGACAGGGGTCCCGTCTGTTTTTT.

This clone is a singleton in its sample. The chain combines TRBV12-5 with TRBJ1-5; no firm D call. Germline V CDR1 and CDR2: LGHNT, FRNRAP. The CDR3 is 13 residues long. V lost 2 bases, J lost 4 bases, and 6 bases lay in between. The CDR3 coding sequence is TGTGCTAGTGGTTTGTGGGAGAATCAGCCCCAGCATTTT. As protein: CASGLWENQPQHF.

The CDR3: CASRESAYNEQFF. The CDR3 DNA reads as TGTGCCAGCAGGGAGAGTGCCTACAATGAGCAGTTCTTC. V and J are TRBV6-5 and TRBJ2-1; D is ambiguous. Germline V gives CDR1 MNHEY, CDR2 SVGAGI. The ends were cut back, 6 bases at V and 2 bases at J, with 8 bases in the middle. This CDR3 is 13 amino acids long.

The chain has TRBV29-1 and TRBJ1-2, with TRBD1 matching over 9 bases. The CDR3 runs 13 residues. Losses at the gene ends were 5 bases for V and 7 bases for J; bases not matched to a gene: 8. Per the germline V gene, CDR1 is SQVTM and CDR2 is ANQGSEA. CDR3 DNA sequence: TGCAGCGTTCAAGGACAGGGGCAAATTGGCTACACCTTC. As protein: CSVQGQGQIGYTF.

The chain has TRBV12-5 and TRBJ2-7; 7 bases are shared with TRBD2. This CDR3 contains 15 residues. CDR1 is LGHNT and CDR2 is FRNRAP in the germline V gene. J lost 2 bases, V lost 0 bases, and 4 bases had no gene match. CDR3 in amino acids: CASGLVGRGAYEQYF. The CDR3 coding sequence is TGTGCTAGTGGTTTGGTCGGACGGGGGGCCTACGAGCAGTACTTC.

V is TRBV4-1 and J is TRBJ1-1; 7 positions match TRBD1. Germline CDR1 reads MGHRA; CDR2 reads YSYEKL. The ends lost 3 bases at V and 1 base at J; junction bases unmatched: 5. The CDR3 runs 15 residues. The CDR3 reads CASSQVGTANTEAFF. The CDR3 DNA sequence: TGCGCCAGCAGCCAGGTCGGGACAGCGAACACTGAAGCTTTCTTT.

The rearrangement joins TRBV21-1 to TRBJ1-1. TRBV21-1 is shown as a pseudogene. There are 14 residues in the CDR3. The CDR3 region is CASSQRGGGTKAFF. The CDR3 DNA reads TGTGCCAGCAGCCAAAGGGGGGGAGGAACCAAAGCTTTCTTT.

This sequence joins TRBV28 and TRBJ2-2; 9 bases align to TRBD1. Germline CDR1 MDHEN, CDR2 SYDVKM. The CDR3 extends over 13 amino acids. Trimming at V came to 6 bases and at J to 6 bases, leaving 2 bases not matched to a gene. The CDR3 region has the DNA TGTGCCAGCAGAAGGACAGGGGCCGGGGAGCTGTTTTTT. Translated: CASRRTGAGELFF.

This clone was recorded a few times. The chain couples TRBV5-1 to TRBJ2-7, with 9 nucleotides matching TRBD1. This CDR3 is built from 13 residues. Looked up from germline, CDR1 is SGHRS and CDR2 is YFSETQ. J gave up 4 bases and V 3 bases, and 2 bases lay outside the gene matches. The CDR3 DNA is TGCGCCAGCAGCTCCGGGACAGGGTACGAGCAGTACTTC. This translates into CASSSGTGYEQYF.

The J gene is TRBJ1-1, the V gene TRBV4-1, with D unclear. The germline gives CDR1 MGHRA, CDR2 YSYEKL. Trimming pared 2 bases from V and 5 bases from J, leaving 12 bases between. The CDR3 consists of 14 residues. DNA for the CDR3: TGCGCCAGCAGCCAACACACGGTGAGGACTGAAGCTTTCTTT. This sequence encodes CASSQHTVRTEAFF.

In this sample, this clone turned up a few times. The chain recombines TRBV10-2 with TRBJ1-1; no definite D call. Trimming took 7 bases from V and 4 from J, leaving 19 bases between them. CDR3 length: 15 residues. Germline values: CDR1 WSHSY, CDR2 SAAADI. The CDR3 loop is CASNLAARGSTEAFF. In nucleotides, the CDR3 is TGCGCCAGCAACCTGGCGGCACGAGGGAGCACTGAAGCTTTCTTT.

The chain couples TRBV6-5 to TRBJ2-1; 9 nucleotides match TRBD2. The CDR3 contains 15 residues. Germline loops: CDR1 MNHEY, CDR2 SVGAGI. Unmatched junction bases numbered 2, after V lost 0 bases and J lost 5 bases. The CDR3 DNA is TGTGCCAGCAGTTACTCGGTAGCGGGGGACAATGAGCAGTTCTTC. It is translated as CASSYSVAGDNEQFF.

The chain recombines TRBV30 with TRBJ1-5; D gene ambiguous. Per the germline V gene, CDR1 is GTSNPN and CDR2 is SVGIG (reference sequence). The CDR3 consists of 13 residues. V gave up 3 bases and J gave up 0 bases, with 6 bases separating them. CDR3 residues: CAWRAYSNQPQHF. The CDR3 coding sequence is TGTGCCTGGAGGGCATATAGCAATCAGCCCCAGCATTTT.

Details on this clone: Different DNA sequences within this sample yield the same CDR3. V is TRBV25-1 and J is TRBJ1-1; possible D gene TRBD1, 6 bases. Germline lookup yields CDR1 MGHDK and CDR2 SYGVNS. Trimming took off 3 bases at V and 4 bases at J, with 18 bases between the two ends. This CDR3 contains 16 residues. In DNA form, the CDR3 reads TGTGCCAGCAGTGACTGGGGAACAGGGCCTTCCACTGAAGCTTTCTTT. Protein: CASSDWGTGPSTEAFF.

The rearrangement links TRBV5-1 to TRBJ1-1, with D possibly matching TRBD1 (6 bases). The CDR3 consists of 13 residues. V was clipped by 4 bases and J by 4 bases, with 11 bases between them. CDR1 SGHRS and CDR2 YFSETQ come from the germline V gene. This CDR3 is CASSMGGTTEAFF. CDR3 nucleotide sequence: TGCGCCAGCAGCATGGGGGGCACCACTGAAGCTTTCTTT.

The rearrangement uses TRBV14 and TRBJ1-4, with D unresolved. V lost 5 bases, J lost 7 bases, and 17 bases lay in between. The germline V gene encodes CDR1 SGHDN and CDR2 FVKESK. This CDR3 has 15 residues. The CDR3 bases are TGTGCCAGCAGCTCAAACCGGGGAGTGGGTGAAAAACTGTTTTTT. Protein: CASSSNRGVGEKLFF.

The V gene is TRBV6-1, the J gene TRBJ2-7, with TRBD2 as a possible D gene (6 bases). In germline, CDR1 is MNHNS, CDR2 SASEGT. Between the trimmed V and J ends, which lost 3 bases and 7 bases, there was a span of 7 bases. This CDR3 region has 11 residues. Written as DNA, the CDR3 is TGTGCCAGCAGTGATCTAGCGGAGCAGTACTTC. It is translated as CASSDLAEQYF.

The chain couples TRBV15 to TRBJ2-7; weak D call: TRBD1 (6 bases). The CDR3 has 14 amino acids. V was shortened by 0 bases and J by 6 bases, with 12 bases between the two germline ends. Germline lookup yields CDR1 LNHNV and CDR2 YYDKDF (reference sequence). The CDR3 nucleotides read TGTGCCACCAGCAGAGATGGGACAAGGGGCGAGCAGTACTTC. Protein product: CATSRDGTRGEQYF.

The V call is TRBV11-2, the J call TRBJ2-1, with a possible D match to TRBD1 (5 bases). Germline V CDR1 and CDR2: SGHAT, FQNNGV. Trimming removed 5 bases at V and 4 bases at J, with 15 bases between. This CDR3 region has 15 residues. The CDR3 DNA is TGTGCCAGCAGCCGAATAAAGGGGAAATACAATGAGCAGTTCTTC. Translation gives CASSRIKGKYNEQFF.

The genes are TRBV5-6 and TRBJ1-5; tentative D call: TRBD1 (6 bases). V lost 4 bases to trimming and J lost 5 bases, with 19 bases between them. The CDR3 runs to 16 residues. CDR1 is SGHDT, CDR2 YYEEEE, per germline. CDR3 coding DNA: TGTGCCAGCAGCCCGATGGGGGCAACCCGAGATCAGCCCCAGCATTTT. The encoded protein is CASSPMGATRDQPQHF.